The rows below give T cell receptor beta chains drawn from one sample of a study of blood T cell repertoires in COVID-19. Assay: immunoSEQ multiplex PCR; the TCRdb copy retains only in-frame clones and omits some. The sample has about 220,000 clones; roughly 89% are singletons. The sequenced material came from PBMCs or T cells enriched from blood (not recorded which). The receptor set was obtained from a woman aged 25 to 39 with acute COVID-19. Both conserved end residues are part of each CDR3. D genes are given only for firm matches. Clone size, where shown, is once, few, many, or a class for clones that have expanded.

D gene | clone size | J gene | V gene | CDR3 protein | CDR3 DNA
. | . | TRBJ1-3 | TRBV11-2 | CASSQVAGGNTIYF | TGTGCCAGCAGCCAGGTGGCAGGGGGAAACACCATATATTTT
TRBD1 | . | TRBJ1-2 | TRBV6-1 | CASSETGQGFYYTF | TGTGCCAGCAGTGAAACGGGACAGGGGTTTTACTACACCTTC
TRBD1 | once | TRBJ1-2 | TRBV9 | CASSSSSGTDVNYGYTF | TGTGCCAGCAGCAGTAGTAGTGGGACAGATGTGAACTATGGCTACACCTTC
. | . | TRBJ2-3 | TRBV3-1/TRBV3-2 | CASSQEFRSDARADTQYF | TGTGCCAGCAGCCAAGAGTTCAGGTCGGACGCCAGGGCAGATACGCAGTATTTT
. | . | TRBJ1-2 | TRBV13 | CASSAHGGNYGYTF | TGTGCCAGCAGCGCCCACGGAGGGAACTATGGCTACACCTTC
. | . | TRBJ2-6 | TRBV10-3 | CAISEISGANVLTF | TGTGCCATCAGTGAGATCTCCGGGGCCAACGTCCTGACTTTC
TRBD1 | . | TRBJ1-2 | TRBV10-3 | CAISAGTGGPGTF | TGTGCCATCAGCGCCGGGACAGGGGGCCCGGGGACCTTC
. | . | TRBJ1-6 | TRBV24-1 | CATSDLKQGMGSPLHF | TGTGCCACCAGTGATCTAAAACAGGGAATGGGCTCACCCCTCCACTTT
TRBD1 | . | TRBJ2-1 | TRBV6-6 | CASRPGQGGNEQFF | TGTGCCAGCAGGCCGGGACAGGGTGGGAATGAGCAGTTCTTC
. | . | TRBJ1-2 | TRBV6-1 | CASSEALGDYGYTF | TGTGCCAGCAGTGAAGCCCTAGGCGACTATGGCTACACCTTC
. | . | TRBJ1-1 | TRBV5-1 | CASSLAGGKENTEAFF | TGCGCCAGCAGCTTGGCCGGCGGGAAGGAAAACACTGAAGCTTTCTTT
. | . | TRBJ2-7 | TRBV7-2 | CASSQRTESYEQYF | TGTGCCAGCAGCCAGAGGACTGAATCCTACGAGCAGTACTTC
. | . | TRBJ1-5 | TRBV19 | CASSLGRYNQPQHF | TGTGCCAGTAGCCTTGGGAGATACAATCAGCCCCAGCATTTT
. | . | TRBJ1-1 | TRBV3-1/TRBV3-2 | CASSLDSVNTEAFF | TGTGCCAGCAGCTTAGATTCGGTGAACACTGAAGCTTTCTTT
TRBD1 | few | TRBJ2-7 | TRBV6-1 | CASSEEGQGGLGQYF | TGTGCCAGCAGTGAAGAGGGACAGGGAGGTTTGGGGCAGTACTTC
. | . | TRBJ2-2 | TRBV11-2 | CASSLMEGALTGELFF | TGTGCCAGCAGCTTAATGGAGGGGGCGCTTACCGGGGAGCTGTTTTTT
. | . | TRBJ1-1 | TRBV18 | CASSPREDAEAFF | TGTGCCAGCTCACCACGCGAGGATGCTGAAGCTTTCTTT
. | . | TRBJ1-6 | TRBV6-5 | CASSSPNIVNSPLHF | TGTGCCAGCAGTAGCCCCAATATTGTTAATTCACCCCTCCACTTT
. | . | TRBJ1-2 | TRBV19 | CASSMGAGDGYTF | TGTGCCAGTAGTATGGGGGCAGGGGATGGCTACACCTTC
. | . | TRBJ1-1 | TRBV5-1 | CASSRGRTLNTEAFF | TGCGCCAGCAGCCGTGGACGGACTTTGAACACTGAAGCTTTCTTT
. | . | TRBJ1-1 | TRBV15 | CATSRARGGGDTEAFF | TGTGCCACCAGCAGAGCACGGGGAGGGGGAGACACTGAAGCTTTCTTT
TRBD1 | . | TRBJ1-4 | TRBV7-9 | CASSHDGTANEKLFF | TGTGCCAGCAGCCATGACGGGACAGCTAATGAAAAACTGTTTTTT
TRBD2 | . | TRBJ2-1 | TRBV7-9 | CASSLALAGGIEYNEQFF | TGTGCCAGCAGCTTAGCCCTAGCGGGGGGGATAGAGTACAATGAGCAGTTCTTC
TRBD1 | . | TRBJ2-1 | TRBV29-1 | CSTGQGDNEQFF | TGCAGCACAGGACAGGGCGACAATGAGCAGTTCTTC
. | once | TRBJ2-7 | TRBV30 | CAWRDGGSYEQYF | TGTGCCTGGAGGGACGGGGGCTCCTACGAGCAGTACTTC
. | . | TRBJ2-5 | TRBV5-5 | CASSFTRGTWETQYF | TGTGCCAGCAGCTTTACCAGGGGAACTTGGGAGACCCAGTACTTC
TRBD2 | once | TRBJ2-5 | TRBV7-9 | CASSPEAGMGTQYF | TGTGCCAGCAGCCCTGAAGCGGGGATGGGGACCCAGTACTTC
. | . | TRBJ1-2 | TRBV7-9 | CASSGGTLNYGYTF | TGTGCCAGCAGCGGCGGGACTCTTAACTATGGCTACACCTTC